This T cell receptor (beta chain) was sequenced in a study of identical twins. This clonotype was detected a few times. As yet, its antigen is unknown. General study findings and limits: Models underestimated out-of-frame TCR alpha sharing in monozygotic twins.

V was trimmed by 7 bases and J by 6 bases, leaving 22 bases between them. The length of the CDR3 is 15 residues. The germline V gene encodes CDR1 SGHRS and CDR2 YFSETQ. In TCRdb, the 5' RACE reads were re-called with MiXCR into one record per CDR3 protein. The table has about 530,000 distinct CDR3 sequences, 20% to 25% seen once. These data are also associated with another study on yellow fever vaccine responses in identical twins.

The clonotype comes from a woman under 30 in good health. The sequenced material came from CD4+ T cells sorted from blood. V gene TRBV5-1 combines with J gene TRBJ1-1; D unresolved. This chain's CDR3 is CASASGFRTDPEAFF. The CDR3 nucleotides read TGCGCCAGCGCGTCCGGATTTCGGACCGATCCTGAAGCTTTCTTT.